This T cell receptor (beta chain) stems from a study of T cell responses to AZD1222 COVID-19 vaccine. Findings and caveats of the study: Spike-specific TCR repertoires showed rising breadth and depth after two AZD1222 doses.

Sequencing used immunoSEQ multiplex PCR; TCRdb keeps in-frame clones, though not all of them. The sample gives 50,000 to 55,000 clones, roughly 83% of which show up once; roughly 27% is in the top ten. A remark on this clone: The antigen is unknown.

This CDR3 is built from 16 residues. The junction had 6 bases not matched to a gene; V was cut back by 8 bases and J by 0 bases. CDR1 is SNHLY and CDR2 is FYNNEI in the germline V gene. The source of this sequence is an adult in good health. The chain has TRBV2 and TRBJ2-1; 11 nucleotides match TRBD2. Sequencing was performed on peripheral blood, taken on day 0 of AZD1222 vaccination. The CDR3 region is CASGLAGGSSYNEQFF. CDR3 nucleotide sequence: TGTGCCAGCGGGCTAGCGGGAGGAAGCTCCTACAATGAGCAGTTCTTC.